This TCR beta chain was retrieved from a study of T cells after posttransplantation cyclophosphamide. The study, taken as a whole, reports: Blood and skin or GI T cell repertoires showed limited TRB overlap. Recipient CMV seropositivity and CMV reactivation strongly tracked TRB clonality. Donor-recipient repertoire similarity was low at 1-2 months, rising over year one.

Clones were read by immunoSEQ multiplex PCR, and TCRdb kept only the in-frame ones, dropping some. The sample was found to contain about 24,000 clones, and every one recurs. For this clone: What it binds is unknown.

Peripheral blood was collected from the related graft donor on the marrow donation day. Sequencing was performed on PBMCs. The clonotype originates from an older woman in good health, CMV-negative, and a related stem cell transplant donor.

The CDR3 loop is CASSSSGVNEQFF. For the CDR3, the DNA is TGTGCCAGCAGCTCAAGCGGGGTCAATGAGCAGTTCTTC. The chain uses TRBV9 and TRBJ2-1, with TRBD2 matching 7 bases. The CDR3 is made up of 13 amino acids. J was trimmed by 6 bases and V by 4 bases; bases with no gene match: 4. Germline V gene data show CDR1 as SGDLS and CDR2 as YYNGEE.